This TCR beta chain came from a study of blood T cell repertoires in COVID-19. Germline V gene data show CDR1 as SGHRS and CDR2 as YFSETQ. The ends were cut back, 0 bases at V and 0 bases at J, with 7 bases in the middle. This CDR3 contains 15 residues. This study enrolled people aged roughly 18 to 90 from approximately 24 US geographic areas. In assigning cohorts, the study relied on participant-reported clinical history. Under the authors' procedure: Reference gene primer amplification yielded estimated nucleated cell counts. Clones were sequenced by immunoSEQ multiplex PCR, and TCRdb holds only the in-frame ones, with some missing. That table furnishes V, J and clone size, whereas the DNA furnished D and trimming. The sample carries around 140,000 clones, almost 85% recorded once.

The receptor comes from a woman between 45 and 60 years old with acute COVID-19. The chain has TRBV5-1 and TRBJ1-3; TRBD1 might be the D (5 bases). The sequenced sample was PBMCs or T cells enriched from blood (not recorded which). The chain's CDR3 is CASSLGQTSGNTIYF. The DNA of the CDR3 is TGCGCCAGCAGCTTGGGACAGACCTCTGGAAACACCATATATTTT.